Listed here is a single TCR beta chain. This sample is drawn from a study of blood T cell repertoires in COVID-19. Whole-study context: Sources were T cells, B-cell-depleted T cells, or PBMCs; the material itself was cDNA or gDNA.

In the authors' methods: For nucleated cells, counts were estimated from reference gene primer amplification. The data were produced by immunoSEQ multiplex PCR, yet TCRdb's version contains in-frame clones alone and is incomplete. V, J and clone size are those of that table, while D and trimming were read from the DNA. Counted here are about 150,000 clones, about 92% occurring once; the ten biggest clones make up around 1.5%. The receptor was derived from a human donor in a cohort sampled during active COVID-19. Specimen: peripheral blood.

CDR3 in amino acids: CASSIGAGGNYGYTF. CDR3 DNA: TGTGCCAGTAGTATAGGAGCAGGGGGCAACTATGGCTACACCTTC. The chain links TRBV19 to TRBJ1-2; 8 bases agree with TRBD1. The CDR3 consists of 15 residues. Germline CDR1 and CDR2: LNHDA and SQIVND (reference sequence). The junction had 3 bases not matched to a gene; V was cut back by 1 base and J by 2 bases.